Sequencing of this T cell receptor beta chain was carried out in a study of cytomegalovirus exposure and HLA in healthy donors. Primers for the PCR totalled 60 Vbeta and 13 Jbeta. Some clones are missing from TCRdb's copy, which holds only in-frame ones; the method was immunoSEQ multiplex PCR. This table has about 190,000 clones, approximately 80% appearing once. Concerning this clone itself: As yet, its antigen is unknown.

Study-wide points: Later on, a genetic analysis was performed. It linked a missense variant in DCLRE1C with V- and J-gene trimming of TCR beta. Associated with cytomegalovirus, according to the listing, were some 180 TCR beta chains. As was reported, the HLA-A and HLA-B alleles of most subjects were accurately predicted from TCR beta sequences. As a later analysis showed, several of the most significant clusters appeared to be linked to common viral pathogens.

CDR1 and CDR2 (germline): SGHTA, FQGTGA. The CDR3 consists of 14 residues. Between the trimmed V and J ends, which lost 0 bases and 11 bases, there was a span of 16 bases. J is TRBJ2-5 and V is TRBV7-3; possibly TRBD2 for D (5 bases). This receptor was taken from a woman between 25 and 40 years old in good health and CMV-seropositive. Sequencing was performed on PBMCs. The CDR3, as DNA: TGTGCCAGCAGCTTAACTGGCGCTTCTGGGGAGCAGTACTTC. It encodes CASSLTGASGEQYF.